Listed below are T cell receptor beta chains from one sample, sequenced in a study of technical replicates of blood from several donors. The table came from immunoSEQ multiplex PCR; TCRdb's copy has only in-frame clones and leaves some out. Of around 76,000 clones in the sample, 98% were seen once. Source material: T cells isolated from PBMCs. The receptors originated from a human donor in good health. Each CDR3 is given with its conserved first and last residue. The D gene is left open where the match is weak.

CDR3,D,J,V
CASSLYRGRYEQYF,NA,TRBJ2-7,TRBV13
CSVEGTGKNQPQHF,TRBD1,TRBJ1-5,TRBV29-1
CASSYSNGGNQPQHF,NA,TRBJ1-5,TRBV6-6
CASSLASGVLFEQYF,TRBD2,TRBJ2-7,TRBV28
CASSMVLAGGNEQFF,TRBD2,TRBJ2-1,TRBV19
CASGTEASRYNEQFF,NA,TRBJ2-1,TRBV27
CAGGTVNSPLHF,TRBD1,TRBJ1-6,TRBV30
CASSFLQGPYEQYF,NA,TRBJ2-7,TRBV27
CASQGDTEAFF,TRBD1,TRBJ1-1,TRBV28
CASSFRNTEAFF,NA,TRBJ1-1,TRBV13
CASSYPLAPSTDTQYF,NA,TRBJ2-3,TRBV6-9
CASSGTVTDTQYF,NA,TRBJ2-3,TRBV2
CSVEPQGAHTEAFF,TRBD1,TRBJ1-1,TRBV29-1
CASSQLTSGRHTQYF,TRBD2,TRBJ2-3,TRBV14
CSVDRGSSYNEQFF,NA,TRBJ2-1,TRBV29-1
CASSPGGNQPQHF,NA,TRBJ1-5,TRBV5-1
CASILRASYEQYF,NA,TRBJ2-7,TRBV2
CASSSWDRGQGEQFF,TRBD1,TRBJ2-1,TRBV6-1
CASSPSGLKRHEQYF,NA,TRBJ2-7,TRBV6-5
CASCDRQHTEAFF,NA,TRBJ1-1,TRBV28
CASSYSERSYNEQFF,NA,TRBJ2-1,TRBV6-5
CASSWGQLQETQYF,TRBD1,TRBJ2-5,TRBV6-5
CASSGTGFGWETQYF,NA,TRBJ2-5,TRBV28
CASSFINTEAFF,NA,TRBJ1-1,TRBV5-6
CASRPTDREPFTEAFF,TRBD1,TRBJ1-1,TRBV23-1
CASSQINRGLIEQYF,TRBD1,TRBJ2-7,TRBV5-4
CAWSIAGGYRDNEQFF,TRBD2,TRBJ2-1,TRBV30
CAGCTGQSDQGSNQPQHF,NA,TRBJ1-5,TRBV21-1
CSVQRQGSYGYTF,NA,TRBJ1-2,TRBV29-1
CASSPGPRYGYTF,NA,TRBJ1-2,TRBV27
CASSFQGREVGELFF,NA,TRBJ2-2,TRBV7-2
CASSPGLAGGNEQFF,TRBD2,TRBJ2-1,TRBV4-2
CASSLGGDTEAFF,NA,TRBJ1-1,TRBV5-1
CASSLRQGAFNEQFF,TRBD1,TRBJ2-1,TRBV7-6
CASSLARGPVGELFF,NA,TRBJ2-2,TRBV5-4
CAISESTGNQPQHF,TRBD1,TRBJ1-5,TRBV10-3
CASSIGGGAVYGYTF,NA,TRBJ1-2,TRBV19
CASSETGYSYEQYF,TRBD1,TRBJ2-7,TRBV28
CASSEGGKDRGITDTQYF,TRBD1,TRBJ2-3,TRBV25-1
CASSRDRVYNEQFF,TRBD1,TRBJ2-1,TRBV4-1
CASWTATGELFF,NA,TRBJ2-2,TRBV19
CASRSGQWNTEAFF,NA,TRBJ1-1,TRBV7-9
CASSLRFSYEQYF,NA,TRBJ2-7,TRBV28
CSVGTGVDTQYF,TRBD1,TRBJ2-3,TRBV29-1
CASSAGYTQYF,NA,TRBJ2-3,TRBV6-5
CASSPSGTGRNPLFF,TRBD1,TRBJ1-4,TRBV5-4
CASSLSGGGNEQFF,TRBD2,TRBJ2-1,TRBV7-8
CASSQTAGPFEAFF,NA,TRBJ1-1,TRBV14
CASSDRGEITEAFF,NA,TRBJ1-1,TRBV6-1
CASSFRGGTYEKLFF,NA,TRBJ1-4,TRBV7-8
CASSQVWGVNEQFF,NA,TRBJ2-1,TRBV4-1
CASTSSGSFAIGETQYF,TRBD2,TRBJ2-5,TRBV2
CASSQDLEGRQPQHF,NA,TRBJ1-5,TRBV4-3
CASSLPGTAYEQYF,TRBD1,TRBJ2-7,TRBV2
CASSPHLSTDTQYF,NA,TRBJ2-3,TRBV28
CASSAGLMNTEAFF,NA,TRBJ1-1,TRBV2
CASSLVGGTYNEQFF,NA,TRBJ2-1,TRBV7-2
CASRDSYEQYF,NA,TRBJ2-7,TRBV6-6
CASRAENTGELFF,NA,TRBJ2-2,TRBV7-3
CASSNSAGLAGHTDTQYF,NA,TRBJ2-3,TRBV21-1